This T cell receptor (beta chain) is from a study of CXCR3-negative and CXCR3-positive naive CD8 T cells. The CDR3 is made up of 14 amino acids. 5' RACE with UMI labels generated the TRB cDNA libraries. After re-calling the 5' RACE reads, TCRdb lists one entry per CDR3 protein, DNA absent. This sample's table has more than 65,000 distinct CDR3 sequences. The sequenced sample consisted of naive CXCR3- CD8+ T cells from blood. Subset specified: CD45RO-CCR7+CD27+CD95- naive CD8+ T cells lacking CXCR3 (TNR3-). The receptor comes from a human donor in good health. Some clones in this sample may be carry-over from other donors' samples. The chain uses TRBV12-3 or TRBV12-4 and TRBJ2-7. The CDR3 sequence: CASSLAANSYEQYF.